This TCR beta chain was identified during a study of immune evolution from preneoplasia to lung adenocarcinoma. Libraries were prepared by immunoSEQ multiplex PCR; TCRdb keeps only in-frame clonotypes and omits some of them. Counted here are some 3,500 clones, about 75% occurring once; the ten biggest clones make up around 15%. General study points: From normal lung to invasive adenocarcinoma, top clone frequencies appeared to decrease. Normal lung had highest clonality; later lesions appeared denser, more diverse.

As concerns this clone: The antigen is not known.

Macro-dissection enriched premalignant or tumor cells before nucleic acid extraction. Germline trimming cut 6 bases from V and 5 bases from J; bases unmatched to any gene: 6. This CDR3 is 13 amino acids long. Germline V gene data show CDR1 as KGHSH and CDR2 as LQKENI. V and J are TRBV18 and TRBJ1-1; TRBD1 matches 7 bases. The TCR originated in a person between 55 and 80 years old with lung adenocarcinoma. The sample consisted of FFPE minimally invasive lung adenocarcinoma tissue. For the CDR3, the DNA is TGTGCCAGCTCTCCCCAGGGGGTTACTGAAGCTTTCTTT. It is translated as CASSPQGVTEAFF.